The clone carrying this T cell receptor beta chain was seen ten or more times. The antigen is undetermined. With 7 bases removed from V and 4 bases from J, the gap between germline ends came to 16 bases. The germline V gene has CDR1 SQVTM and CDR2 ANQGSEA. This CDR3 contains 14 residues. The sample comes from a study of early T cells in non-severe SARS-CoV-2 infection. Overall study: Sequencing of unsorted whole blood was done on bulk RNA, leaving chains unpaired.

cDNA molecules, individually, were tagged with unique molecular identifiers. MiXCR, run by TCRdb on the 5' RACE reads, gives a single entry per CDR3 protein. This table holds around 70,000 distinct CDR3 sequences, approximately 11% found once. Broader study findings: Lookups in VDJdb leaned toward anti-spike CD8 responses and missed private and CD4 specificities.

The chain combines TRBV29-1 with TRBJ2-2, with a weak D call TRBD2 (6 bases). This receptor was taken from an adult who was a healthcare worker with PCR-confirmed SARS-CoV-2 infection or an uninfected control (not recorded which). The sequenced sample consisted of whole blood. This chain's CDR3 is CSADGRDSTGELFF. Here the CDR3 DNA reads TGCAGCGCCGACGGGCGGGATAGCACCGGGGAGCTGTTTTTT.